The rows below give T cell receptor beta chains drawn from one sample of a study of blood T cell repertoires in COVID-19. Here immunoSEQ multiplex PCR was the method, and the copy in TCRdb shows in-frame clones only, minus some. This table holds tens of thousands of clones, 88% found once. Sequences were obtained from peripheral blood. These receptors came from a man between 60 and 75 years old with acute or convalescent COVID-19. Each CDR3 is given with its conserved first and last residue. D genes are given only for firm matches. Clone size is not always given. Where it is, it says once, few, many or a class for expanded clones.

clone_size	d_call	v_call	j_call	cdr3_aa	cdr3_nt
.	TRBD1	TRBV15	TRBJ1-1	CATSGDRGLNTEAFF	TGTGCCACCAGCGGAGACAGGGGCCTGAACACTGAAGCTTTCTTT
.	.	TRBV15	TRBJ2-1	CATRRGGTSQFF	TGTGCCACCAGACGCGGAGGGACTTCGCAGTTCTTC
.	TRBD2	TRBV10-3	TRBJ2-3	CAISGFSGRAGDTQYF	TGTGCCATCAGCGGGTTTAGCGGGAGGGCAGGGGATACGCAGTATTTT
.	TRBD1	TRBV27	TRBJ2-2	CASSLSAGTGRTGELFF	TGTGCCAGCAGTTTGTCAGCCGGGACAGGAAGGACCGGGGAGCTGTTTTTT
.	TRBD2	TRBV30	TRBJ2-2	CAWSGTSGRVTGELFF	TGTGCCTGGAGTGGTACTAGCGGGAGAGTTACCGGGGAGCTGTTTTTT
.	.	TRBV28	TRBJ1-4	CASSVSGVGRSNEKLFF	TGTGCCAGCAGTGTGTCCGGGGTGGGGAGATCTAATGAAAAACTGTTTTTT
.	TRBD1	TRBV7-9	TRBJ2-3	CASIPSGGTQYF	TGTGCCAGCATTCCATCAGGGGGTACGCAGTATTTT
.	.	TRBV6-6	TRBJ2-7	CASRLTGTTYEQYF	TGTGCCAGCAGGCTAACCGGGACAACTTACGAGCAGTACTTC
once	.	TRBV5-1	TRBJ2-7	CASSSGTHTYEQYF	TGCGCCAGCAGCTCCGGGACTCACACTTACGAGCAGTACTTC
.	TRBD2	TRBV5-1	TRBJ2-1	CASSPARGGPDEQFF	TGCGCCAGCAGCCCGGCTAGGGGAGGGCCCGATGAGCAGTTCTTC
.	.	TRBV30	TRBJ1-5	CAWAPVNQPQHF	TGTGCCTGGGCCCCAGTCAATCAGCCCCAGCATTTT
.	.	TRBV9	TRBJ1-3	CASSQLGGPGNTIYF	TGTGCCAGCAGCCAATTGGGGGGACCTGGAAACACCATATATTTT
.	.	TRBV15	TRBJ2-1	CATSEARGNEQFF	TGTGCCACCAGCGAGGCGAGGGGGAATGAGCAGTTCTTC
.	.	TRBV4-2	TRBJ1-4	CASSQDFGWREKLFF	TGTGCCAGCAGCCAAGATTTCGGTTGGAGGGAAAAACTGTTTTTT
.	.	TRBV30	TRBJ1-2	CAWTLERNYGYTF	TGTGCCTGGACCCTAGAAAGGAACTATGGCTACACCTTC
.	TRBD2	TRBV27	TRBJ2-7	CASSSHGREYEQYF	TGTGCCAGCAGCTCCCACGGGAGGGAGTACGAGCAGTACTTC
.	TRBD2	TRBV7-3	TRBJ2-1	CASSLGTTSYNEQFF	TGTGCCAGCAGCCTCGGGACTACCTCCTACAATGAGCAGTTCTTC
.	.	TRBV5-4	TRBJ2-2	CASSLGHDTGELFF	TGTGCCAGCAGCCTCGGACACGACACCGGGGAGCTGTTTTTT
.	.	TRBV14	TRBJ2-5	CASSQEFRGSETQYF	TGTGCCAGCAGCCAAGAGTTCCGGGGATCTGAGACCCAGTACTTC
.	.	TRBV24-1	TRBJ1-2	CATSEGVHYGYTF	TGTGCCACCAGTGAAGGAGTCCACTATGGCTACACCTTC
.	.	TRBV21-1	TRBJ1-5	CASSLTRGNQPQHF	TGTGCCAGCAGCTTGACGCGGGGCAATCAGCCCCAGCATTTT
.	.	TRBV12-2	TRBJ2-5	CASRPNTEIRQGGETQYF	TGTGCAAGTCGCCCGAATACCGAAATCCGACAGGGGGGGGAGACCCAGTACTTC
.	.	TRBV5-1	TRBJ1-1	CASRSSGRVWTEAFF	TGCGCCAGCCGCTCCAGCGGGAGGGTTTGGACTGAAGCTTTCTTT